The clone carrying this T cell receptor (beta chain) was counted many times. Antigen: not known. The hyperthyroidism was newly diagnosed and had lasted under 2 months; the patients were aged 18 to 65. There were TCR beta CDR3 regions amplified from RNA transcripts. With the HTBI primer set, the TCR CDR3 went through a first round of RT-PCR. TCRdb called the multiplex PCR reads again in MiXCR, with one record for every CDR3 protein. Of a few hundred thousand distinct CDR3 sequences listed, approximately 13% were seen once; the top ten hold about a fifth. These data originate in a study of T cells in Graves' hyperthyroidism and ophthalmopathy. Whole-study results and caveats: From stable hyperthyroidism, ophthalmopathy was set apart by a 13 V-J model.

V lost 0 bases and J 0 bases, leaving 6 bases between the germline ends. Germline CDR1 SGHAT, CDR2 FQNNGV. The CDR3 loop spans 14 amino acids. The V and J genes are TRBV11-2 and TRBJ2-7; D call uncertain. The sample was blood. This clonotype originated in a man aged 30 to 45 with Graves' hyperthyroidism that later progressed to Graves' ophthalmopathy. The DNA of the CDR3 is TGTGCCAGCAGCTTAGATTTGTCCTCCTACGAGCAGTACTTC. Amino acids: CASSLDLSSYEQYF.